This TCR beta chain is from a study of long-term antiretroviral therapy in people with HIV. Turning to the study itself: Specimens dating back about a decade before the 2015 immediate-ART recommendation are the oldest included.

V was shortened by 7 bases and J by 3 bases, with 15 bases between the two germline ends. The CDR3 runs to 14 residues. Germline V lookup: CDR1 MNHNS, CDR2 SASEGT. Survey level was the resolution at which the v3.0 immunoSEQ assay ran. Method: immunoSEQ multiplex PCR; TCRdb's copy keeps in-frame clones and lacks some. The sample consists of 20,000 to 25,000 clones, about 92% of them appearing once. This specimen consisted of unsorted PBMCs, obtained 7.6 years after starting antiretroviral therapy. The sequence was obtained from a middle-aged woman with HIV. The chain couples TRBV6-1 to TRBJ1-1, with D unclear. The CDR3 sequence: CASIPRGIYTEAFF. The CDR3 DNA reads TGTGCCAGCATTCCACGGGGAATTTACACTGAAGCTTTCTTT.